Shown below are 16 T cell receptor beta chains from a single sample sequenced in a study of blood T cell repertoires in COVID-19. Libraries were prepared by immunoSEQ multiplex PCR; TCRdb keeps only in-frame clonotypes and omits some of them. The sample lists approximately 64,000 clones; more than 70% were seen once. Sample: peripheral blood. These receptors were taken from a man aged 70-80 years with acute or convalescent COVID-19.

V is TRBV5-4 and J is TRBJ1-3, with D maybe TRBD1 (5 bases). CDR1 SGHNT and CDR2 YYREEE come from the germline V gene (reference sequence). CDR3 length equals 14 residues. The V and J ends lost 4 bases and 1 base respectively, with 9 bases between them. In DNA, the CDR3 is TGTGCCAGCAGCGGGAGGACATCTGGAAACACCATATATTTT. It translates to CASSGRTSGNTIYF.

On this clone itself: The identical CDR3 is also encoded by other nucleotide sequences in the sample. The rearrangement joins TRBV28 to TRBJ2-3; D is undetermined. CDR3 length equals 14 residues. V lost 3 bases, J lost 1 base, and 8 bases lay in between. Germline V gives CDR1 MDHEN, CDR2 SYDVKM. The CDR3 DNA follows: TGTGCCAGCAGTTTCCTATCGGGCACAGATACGCAGTATTTT. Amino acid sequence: CASSFLSGTDTQYF.

The CDR3 protein is CASSVDGSGGSGTQYF. The CDR3 coding sequence is TGTGCCAGCAGCGTAGATGGTAGCGGGGGATCAGGCACGCAGTATTTT. The genes are TRBV9 and TRBJ2-3; TRBD2 matches 9 bases. The CDR3 loop spans 16 amino acids. J gave up 9 bases and V 0 bases, and 11 bases lay outside the gene matches. Germline CDR1 reads SGDLS; CDR2 reads YYNGEE.

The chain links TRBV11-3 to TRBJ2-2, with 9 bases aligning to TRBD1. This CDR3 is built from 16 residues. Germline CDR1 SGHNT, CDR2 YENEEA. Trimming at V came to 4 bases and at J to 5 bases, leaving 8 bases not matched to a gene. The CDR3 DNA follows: TGTGCCAGCAGCTCTCTGGACAGGGGTGGGACCGGGGAGCTGTTTTTT. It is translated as CASSSLDRGGTGELFF.

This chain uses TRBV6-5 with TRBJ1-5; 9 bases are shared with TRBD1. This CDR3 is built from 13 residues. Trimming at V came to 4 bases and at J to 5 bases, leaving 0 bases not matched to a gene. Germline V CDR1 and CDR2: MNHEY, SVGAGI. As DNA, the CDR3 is TGTGCCAGCAGTTGGGACAGGGATCAGCCCCAGCATTTT. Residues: CASSWDRDQPQHF.

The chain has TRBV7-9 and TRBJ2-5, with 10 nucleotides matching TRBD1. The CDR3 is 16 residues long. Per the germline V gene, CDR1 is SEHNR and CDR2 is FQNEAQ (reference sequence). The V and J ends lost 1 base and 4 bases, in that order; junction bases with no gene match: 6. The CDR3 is CASSLGDRGLRETQYF. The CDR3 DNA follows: TGTGCCAGCAGCTTAGGTGACAGGGGGCTTAGAGAGACCCAGTACTTC.

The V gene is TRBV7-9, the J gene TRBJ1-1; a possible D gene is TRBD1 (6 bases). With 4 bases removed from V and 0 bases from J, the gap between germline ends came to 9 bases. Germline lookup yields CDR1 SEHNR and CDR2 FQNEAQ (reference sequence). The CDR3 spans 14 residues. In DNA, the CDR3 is TGTGCCAGCAGCTCGACAGGCTTGAACACTGAAGCTTTCTTT. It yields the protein CASSSTGLNTEAFF. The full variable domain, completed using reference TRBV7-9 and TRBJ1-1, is DTGVSQNPRHKITKRGQNVTFRCDPISEHNRLYWYRQTLGQGPEFLTYFQNEAQLEKSRLLSDRFSAERPKGSFSTLEIQRTEQGDSAMYLCASSSTGLNTEAFFGQGTRLTVV.

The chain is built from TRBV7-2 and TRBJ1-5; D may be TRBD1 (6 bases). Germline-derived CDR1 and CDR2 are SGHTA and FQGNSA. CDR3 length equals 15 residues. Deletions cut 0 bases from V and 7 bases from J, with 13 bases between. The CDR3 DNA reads TGTGCCAGCAGCTTAGCGTGGGGTGGGGGCCAGCCCCAGCATTTT. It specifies CASSLAWGGGQPQHF.

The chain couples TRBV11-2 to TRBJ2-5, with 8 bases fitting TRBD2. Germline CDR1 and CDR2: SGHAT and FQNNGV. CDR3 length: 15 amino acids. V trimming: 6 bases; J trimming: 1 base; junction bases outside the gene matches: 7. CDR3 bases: TGTGCCAGCAGTTCCTCCGGGACTAGCCAAGAGACCCAGTACTTC. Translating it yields CASSSSGTSQETQYF. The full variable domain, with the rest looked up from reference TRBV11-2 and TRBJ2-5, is EAGVAQSPRYKIIEKRQSVAFWCNPISGHATLYWYQQILGQGPKLLIQFQNNGVVDDSQLPKDRFSAERLKGVDSTLKIQPAKLEDSAVYLCASSSSGTSQETQYFGPGTRLLVL.

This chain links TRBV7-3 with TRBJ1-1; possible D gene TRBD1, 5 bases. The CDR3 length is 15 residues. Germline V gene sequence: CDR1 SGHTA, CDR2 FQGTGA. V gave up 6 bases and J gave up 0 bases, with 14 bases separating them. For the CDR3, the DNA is TGTGCCAGCAGGTTGTCGGGGGGGATGAACACTGAAGCTTTCTTT. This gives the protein CASRLSGGMNTEAFF.

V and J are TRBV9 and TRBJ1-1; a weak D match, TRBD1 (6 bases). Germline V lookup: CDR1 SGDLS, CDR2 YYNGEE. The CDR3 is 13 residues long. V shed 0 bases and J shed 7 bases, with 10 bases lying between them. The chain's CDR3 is CASSVEGTHEAFF. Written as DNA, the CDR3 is TGTGCCAGCAGCGTAGAAGGGACACATGAAGCTTTCTTT. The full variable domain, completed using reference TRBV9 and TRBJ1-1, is DSGVTQTPKHLITATGQRVTLRCSPRSGDLSVYWYQQSLDQGLQFLIQYYNGEERAKGNILERFSAQQFPDLHSELNLSSLELGDSALYFCASSVEGTHEAFFGQGTRLTVV.

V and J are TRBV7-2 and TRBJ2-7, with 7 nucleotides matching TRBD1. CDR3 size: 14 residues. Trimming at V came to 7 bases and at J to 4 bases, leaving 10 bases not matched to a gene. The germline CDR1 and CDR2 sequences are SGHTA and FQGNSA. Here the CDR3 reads CASTNQGVKYEQYF. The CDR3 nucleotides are TGTGCCAGCACCAACCAGGGGGTGAAGTACGAGCAGTACTTC. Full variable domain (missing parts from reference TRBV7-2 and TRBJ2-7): GAGVSQSPSNKVTEKGKDVELRCDPISGHTALYWYRQSLGQGLEFLIYFQGNSAPDKSGLPSDRFSAERTGGSVSTLTIQRTQQEDSAVYLCASTNQGVKYEQYFGPGTRLTVT.

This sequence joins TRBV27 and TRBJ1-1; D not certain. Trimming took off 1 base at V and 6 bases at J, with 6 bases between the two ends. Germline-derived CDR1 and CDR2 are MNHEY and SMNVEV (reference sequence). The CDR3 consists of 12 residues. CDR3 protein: CASSLFGAEAFF. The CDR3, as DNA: TGTGCCAGCAGTTTATTCGGGGCTGAAGCTTTCTTT.

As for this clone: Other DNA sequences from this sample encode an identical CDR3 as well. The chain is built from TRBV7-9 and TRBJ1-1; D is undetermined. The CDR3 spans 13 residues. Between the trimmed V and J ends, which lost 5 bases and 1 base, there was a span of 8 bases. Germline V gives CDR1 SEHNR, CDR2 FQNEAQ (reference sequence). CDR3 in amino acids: CASSLSGNTEAFF. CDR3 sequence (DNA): TGTGCCAGCAGCCTCAGCGGGAACACTGAAGCTTTCTTT. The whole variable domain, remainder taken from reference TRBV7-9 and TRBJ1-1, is DTGVSQNPRHKITKRGQNVTFRCDPISEHNRLYWYRQTLGQGPEFLTYFQNEAQLEKSRLLSDRFSAERPKGSFSTLEIQRTEQGDSAMYLCASSLSGNTEAFFGQGTRLTVV.

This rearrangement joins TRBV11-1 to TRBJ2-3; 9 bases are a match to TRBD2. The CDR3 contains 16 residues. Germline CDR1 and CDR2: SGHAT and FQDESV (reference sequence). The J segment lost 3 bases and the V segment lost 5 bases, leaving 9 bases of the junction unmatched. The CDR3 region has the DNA TGTGCCAGCAGCCGCGGGACTAGCATTTCGACAGATACGCAGTATTTT. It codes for CASSRGTSISTDTQYF.

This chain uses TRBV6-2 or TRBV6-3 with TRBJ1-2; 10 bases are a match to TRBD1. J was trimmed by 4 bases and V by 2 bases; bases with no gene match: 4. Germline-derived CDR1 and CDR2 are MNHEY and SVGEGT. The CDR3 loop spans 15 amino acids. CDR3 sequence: CASSYPGTGAYGYTF. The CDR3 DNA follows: TGTGCCAGCAGTTACCCCGGGACAGGGGCCTATGGCTACACCTTC.